A selection of T cell receptor beta chains follows, all from one sample in a study of cytomegalovirus exposure and HLA in healthy donors. The protocol was immunoSEQ multiplex PCR, while the TCRdb copy is restricted to in-frame clones and leaves out a portion. The table lists some 86,000 clones, 80% to 95% of them singletons. Sequencing was carried out using PBMCs. The source is a woman aged 25 to 39 in good health and CMV-seronegative. Each CDR3 is given with its conserved first and last residue. The D gene is left open where the match is weak. Expanded clones are given a class, and other clones once, few, many or no size at all.

v_call,d_call,j_call,clone_size,cdr3_aa,cdr3_nt
TRBV28,-,TRBJ1-1,-,CASSSTNEGSEAFF,TGTGCCAGCAGTTCGACCAACGAGGGTTCTGAAGCTTTCTTT
TRBV7-9,TRBD2,TRBJ2-1,-,CASSLALGREGEQFF,TGTGCCAGCAGCTTAGCGCTAGGGCGGGAGGGTGAGCAGTTCTTC
TRBV18,-,TRBJ1-3,-,CASSPSEVSSGNTIYF,TGTGCCAGCTCACCAAGTGAAGTTAGCTCTGGAAACACCATATATTTT
TRBV29-1,TRBD2,TRBJ2-1,-,CSVRSSGVLSSYNEQFF,TGCAGCGTTAGGTCTAGCGGGGTACTAAGCTCCTACAATGAGCAGTTCTTC
TRBV4-1,TRBD1,TRBJ2-5,-,CASSQGQGKETQYF,TGCGCCAGCAGCCAAGGACAGGGAAAAGAGACCCAGTACTTC
TRBV29-1,TRBD2,TRBJ2-5,-,CSVRSGGETQYF,TGCAGCGTCCGAAGCGGGGGGGAGACCCAGTACTTC
TRBV2,-,TRBJ1-3,-,CASSETGTIVSGNTIYF,TGTGCCAGCAGTGAGACCGGGACAATCGTCTCTGGAAACACCATATATTTT
TRBV6-6,TRBD1,TRBJ2-7,-,CASSPRQGPHEQYF,TGTGCCAGCAGTCCCCGACAGGGACCCCACGAGCAGTACTTC
TRBV6-1,-,TRBJ1-5,-,CASSLQVNQPQHF,TGTGCCAGCAGCCTACAGGTCAATCAGCCCCAGCATTTT
TRBV27,TRBD2,TRBJ2-3,-,CASSGVAGVTDTQYF,TGTGCCAGCAGTGGGGTAGCGGGGGTCACAGATACGCAGTATTTT
TRBV7-8,TRBD2,TRBJ2-5,once,CASSRGLAVRLQETQYF,TGTGCCAGCAGCCGTGGACTAGCGGTTCGACTCCAAGAGACCCAGTACTTC
TRBV5-1,-,TRBJ2-5,-,CASSFPGQETQYF,TGCGCCAGCAGCTTCCCGGGACAAGAGACCCAGTACTTC
TRBV5-6,-,TRBJ2-3,-,CASSHGGSTDTQYF,TGTGCCAGCAGCCACGGGGGAAGCACAGATACGCAGTATTTT
TRBV15,-,TRBJ1-5,-,CATSSSLTEQYSNQPQHF,TGTGCCACCAGCAGCTCACTGACAGAGCAGTATAGCAATCAGCCCCAGCATTTT
TRBV27,-,TRBJ2-7,-,CASTRDNSYEQYF,TGTGCCAGCACCAGGGACAACTCCTACGAGCAGTACTTC
TRBV29-1,-,TRBJ1-2,-,CSVEDSRGAYGYTF,TGCAGCGTTGAAGATTCCAGGGGAGCTTATGGCTACACCTTC
TRBV27,-,TRBJ2-1,-,CASSLGGANEQFF,TGTGCCAGCAGTTTAGGGGGGGCTAATGAGCAGTTCTTC
TRBV9,-,TRBJ2-5,-,CASSKRPPGLGETQYF,TGTGCCAGCAGCAAACGACCCCCAGGGCTGGGGGAGACCCAGTACTTC
TRBV5-5,-,TRBJ1-5,-,CASSLAPGNSNQPQHF,TGTGCCAGCAGCTTGGCTCCAGGTAATAGCAATCAGCCCCAGCATTTT
TRBV6-6,TRBD2,TRBJ2-5,-,CASRKTSGRGGQYF,TGTGCCAGCAGAAAGACTAGCGGGAGGGGGGGCCAGTACTTC
TRBV30,TRBD1,TRBJ1-5,once,CAWSANWGDRGLDNQPQHF,TGTGCCTGGAGTGCCAATTGGGGGGACAGGGGGCTTGACAATCAGCCCCAGCATTTT
TRBV7-9,-,TRBJ1-6,-,CASSLGAGSIYSPLHF,TGTGCCAGCAGCTTAGGGGCGGGATCCATCTACTCACCCCTCCACTTT
TRBV5-1,TRBD2,TRBJ2-3,-,CASSLDRAGVSDTQYF,TGCGCCAGCAGCTTGGACCGGGCGGGAGTTTCAGATACGCAGTATTTT
TRBV4-1,TRBD2,TRBJ2-5,few,CASSSPGLAGLQPRRETQYF,TGCGCCAGCAGCTCTCCGGGACTAGCGGGTCTCCAGCCACGTAGAGAGACCCAGTACTTC
TRBV19,-,TRBJ1-1,-,CASSIDIRQVEAFF,TGTGCCAGTAGTATAGATATCCGACAGGTTGAAGCTTTCTTT
TRBV30,-,TRBJ1-1,once,CAWSVEFSRGNTEAFF,TGTGCCTGGAGTGTTGAGTTTTCCAGGGGGAACACTGAAGCTTTCTTT
TRBV7-9,-,TRBJ2-7,-,CASSLTTPYEQYF,TGTGCCAGCAGCTTGACTACTCCCTACGAGCAGTACTTC
TRBV5-1,TRBD1,TRBJ1-5,-,CASSAGTGDLSSNQPQHF,TGCGCCAGCAGCGCGGGGACAGGTGATCTATCTAGCAATCAGCCCCAGCATTTT
TRBV19,TRBD1,TRBJ1-4,-,CASSTKSGTEWEKLFF,TGTGCCAGTAGTACGAAGTCCGGGACAGAGTGGGAAAAACTGTTTTTT
TRBV19,-,TRBJ1-2,-,CASSAGIGGYTF,TGTGCCAGTAGCGCGGGGATTGGCGGCTACACCTTC
TRBV5-5,TRBD1,TRBJ1-4,-,CASSKDKGTANDQLFF,TGTGCCAGCAGCAAAGATAAGGGGACAGCTAATGATCAACTGTTTTTT
TRBV5-1,-,TRBJ1-2,-,CASSTRPVNYGYTF,TGCGCCAGCAGCACTAGACCGGTAAACTATGGCTACACCTTC
TRBV28,-,TRBJ1-5,-,CASIDSFNQPQHF,TGTGCCAGCATTGACAGTTTCAATCAGCCCCAGCATTTT
TRBV6-5,-,TRBJ1-3,once,CASSYSGGRKGNTIYF,TGTGCCAGCAGTTACTCGGGGGGGCGAAAAGGAAACACCATATATTTT
TRBV11-2,TRBD2,TRBJ2-3,-,CASSLGLAGAGYTQYF,TGTGCCAGCAGCTTAGGGCTAGCGGGGGCGGGATATACGCAGTATTTT
TRBV9,-,TRBJ1-3,-,CASSVEGVTLGNTIYF,TGTGCCAGCAGCGTAGAAGGAGTAACACTTGGAAACACCATATATTTT
TRBV19,TRBD1,TRBJ1-5,-,CASSTPPRDRGRQPQHF,TGTGCCAGTAGTACCCCCCCCCGGGACAGGGGGAGGCAGCCCCAGCATTTT
TRBV10-3,-,TRBJ1-1,-,CAISESTESEAFF,TGTGCCATCAGTGAGTCGACTGAATCTGAAGCTTTCTTT
TRBV6-5,-,TRBJ1-4,-,CASSYQGLPNEKLFF,TGTGCCAGCAGTTACCAGGGGCTGCCTAATGAAAAACTGTTTTTT
TRBV14,-,TRBJ2-7,-,CASSLLAVGPYEQYF,TGTGCCAGCAGCCTCCTTGCAGTTGGTCCCTACGAGCAGTACTTC
TRBV28,TRBD1,TRBJ1-4,-,CASRPDRGVKSGNEKLFF,TGTGCCAGCAGGCCCGACAGGGGAGTTAAGTCTGGTAATGAAAAACTGTTTTTT
TRBV19,TRBD1,TRBJ1-5,-,CASSITGGRVGNQPQHF,TGTGCCAGTAGTATTACAGGGGGCAGGGTCGGCAATCAGCCCCAGCATTTT
TRBV6-6,-,TRBJ1-4,-,CASSQTGTPTNEKLFF,TGTGCCAGCAGCCAAACCGGGACACCAACTAATGAAAAACTGTTTTTT
TRBV7-3,-,TRBJ2-2,-,CASRPGTLNGELFF,TGTGCCAGCAGACCCGGGACATTGAACGGGGAGCTGTTTTTT
TRBV28,TRBD2,TRBJ2-5,-,CASSHLAALSPRQETQYF,TGTGCCAGCAGTCACCTAGCGGCCCTCTCCCCACGACAAGAGACCCAGTACTTC
TRBV19,TRBD2,TRBJ2-3,-,CATSSGRRTDTQYF,TGTGCCACTTCTAGCGGGAGGAGGACAGATACGCAGTATTTT
TRBV30,-,TRBJ1-5,-,CAWSVRTPVLNQPQHF,TGTGCCTGGAGTGTACGGACTCCGGTTTTGAATCAGCCCCAGCATTTT
TRBV27,TRBD1,TRBJ1-1,once,CASSIRQGLNTEAFF,TGTGCCAGCAGTATCCGACAGGGGCTGAACACTGAAGCTTTCTTT
TRBV29-1,TRBD2,TRBJ2-1,-,CSVAGTMSSYNEQFF,TGCAGCGTTGCCGGGACTATGAGCTCCTACAATGAGCAGTTCTTC
TRBV5-1,-,TRBJ2-6,-,CASSLPGSGANVLTF,TGCGCCAGCAGCTTACCGGGCTCTGGGGCCAACGTCCTGACTTTC
TRBV6-5,-,TRBJ1-1,-,CASRTNRENTEAFF,TGTGCCAGCAGAACTAACAGGGAGAACACTGAAGCTTTCTTT
TRBV28,TRBD1,TRBJ1-1,-,CASSPGQGSQYTEAFF,TGTGCCAGCAGTCCGGGACAGGGCTCGCAGTACACTGAAGCTTTCTTT
TRBV7-2,TRBD2,TRBJ2-7,-,CASSSTSGGEYEQYF,TGTGCCAGCAGCTCCACTAGCGGGGGGGAATACGAGCAGTACTTC
TRBV4-1,TRBD1,TRBJ2-5,-,CASSQRQGEKTQYF,TGCGCCAGCAGCCAAAGGCAGGGGGAAAAGACCCAGTACTTC
TRBV28,TRBD1,TRBJ1-5,few,CASTKDRGRQPQHF,TGTGCCAGCACCAAGGACAGGGGAAGACAGCCCCAGCATTTT
TRBV10-2,TRBD2,TRBJ2-1,-,CASSESKLAGGASHVRQFF,TGCGCCAGCAGTGAGTCGAAACTAGCGGGGGGGGCGTCCCACGTTAGGCAGTTCTTC
TRBV6-7,-,TRBJ2-7,-,CASSYSNPSASKDSYEQYF,TGTGCCAGCAGTTACTCGAATCCGTCGGCTAGCAAAGACTCCTACGAGCAGTACTTC